This record concerns one T cell receptor (beta chain) sequence. As for time point: pre-sensitization, week 0. Treatment reported: therapeutic diphenylcyclopropenone sensitization with weekly scalp DPC. TCRdb independently ran MiXCR on the RACE reads; one entry per CDR3 protein. The data hold 80,000 to 100,000 distinct CDR3 sequences, with 10% to 12% observed a single time. The source of the sample is a study of human T cells and chemical hapten exposure. Study-level information: On the upper back, patch tests were applied with 0.01% DPC and read at 6 days.

The CDR3 covers 17 residues. The V gene lost 5 bases and the J gene lost 4 bases, with 24 bases spanning the gap. CDR1 is SGHDT and CDR2 is YYEEEE in the germline V gene. This chain links TRBV5-6 with TRBJ1-2; D unclear. The receptor comes from a woman in her sixties with alopecia areata. Some clones in this sample may be carry-over from other donors' samples. Here the sequenced sample was whole blood, taken in connection with sensitization to the hapten diphenylcyclopropenone (DPC). CDR3: CASRAELDTAVRYGYTF. CDR3 nucleotides: TGTGCCAGCAGGGCGGAGCTAGACACCGCAGTCCGCTATGGCTACACCTTC.